This TCR beta chain was observed in a study of cytomegalovirus exposure and HLA in healthy donors (dated by TCRdb to about 2017). Describing the broader study: According to an earlier analysis of around 600 of the donors, roughly 180 million T cells yielded 90 million to 130 million unique TCR beta sequences and about 300 Gb of sequence data. An early release that covered fewer than 800 HLA-typed donors contained approximately 300 gigabases of sequencing data and 75 million to 100 million unique TCR sequences. Among the roughly 390 genotyped donors, around 81% belonged to the genetic ancestry cluster associated with self-reported Caucasian donors. The aim of the study was to test whether cataloging public T cell receptors could identify signatures of past pathogen exposure. The study used immunosequencing to profile the T cell repertoires of approximately 650 subjects and linked those repertoires to cytomegalovirus serostatus. Along with the roughly 670-subject first cohort, a separate validation cohort of over a hundred different subjects was used. High-throughput TCR immunosequencing, statistical association of individual TCRs with disease status, and machine learning were combined to predict cytomegalovirus infection status. A later analysis re-analyzed previously published TCR beta repertoires from 666 donors and added high-resolution HLA genotyping to study TCR occurrence patterns. The later analysis used no new phenotypic data to find candidate immune exposures, relying instead on TCR beta sequences and their occurrence across donors. An earlier analysis of about 600 of the donors used high-throughput TCR beta sequencing to judge whether each TCR beta V gene segment behaved as functional or pseudogenic. Alongside the repertoire data, information on donor age, sex, ethnicity and CMV serostatus was compiled. A later genetic analysis took genome-wide SNP genotypes for about 55% of the roughly 700 donors and used that subset as a discovery cohort. All discovery cohort repertoires had been generated using a single sequencing platform. Class I and class II HLA loci were covered by the typing at four-digit resolution. The number of typed donors differed by locus: roughly 620-640 for A, B, C, DRB1 and DQB1; 522 for DQA1; 606 for DPA1; and some 470 for DPB1. Roughly 5 DR-DQ haplotypes were handled as single units for association and clustering because linkage in the cohort was strong. Across approximately 400 genotyped donors of the cohort, an average of roughly 250,000 unique TCR beta nucleotide sequences per donor were sequenced, and approximately 17% of those sequences were non-productive.

Library creation used the immunoSEQ multiplex PCR assay. For the multiplex PCR, a mixture combining 60 forward primers for TCR Vbeta segments and 13 reverse primers for TCR Jbeta segments was used. A multiplex PCR assay on genomic DNA amplified the CDR3 region of rearranged TCR beta genes. Amplified TCR beta libraries were sequenced as 87-base-pair reads on the Illumina HiSeq System. The published analysis was carried out like this. Across the roughly 600 repertoires, a later analysis counted roughly 84 million unique TCR beta chains, roughly 11 million of which were shared by at least two donors. Raw reads were error-corrected and collapsed into unique sequences by a nearest-neighbor algorithm in which closely related sequences were merged to remove PCR and sequencing errors. CDR3 sequences were aligned to IMGT reference sequences to assign V, D and J gene segments. For a sequence to be retained, at least a six-nucleotide match to both a V gene segment and a J gene segment was required. A rearrangement was called productive if the CDR3 had no stop codons and remained in frame with V and J, and every other rearrangement was called non-productive. Following IMGT convention, CDR3 was defined as the stretch from the second conserved V-encoded cysteine up to the conserved J-encoded phenylalanine. Sequences without an unambiguous match to a single V gene segment were excluded from the earlier analysis of about 640 of the donors. In an earlier analysis of around 590 of the donors, a V segment was called functional when productive rearrangements were above 56.7%, and segregating when the standard deviation between donors exceeded 5%. A statistical classification framework was built to diagnose cytomegalovirus status from the catalog of TCR beta chain sequences. In a later analysis, V and J genes were assigned by comparing TCR nucleotide sequences against IMGT/GENE-DB human TR gene sequences. Using the TCRdist pipeline, a later analysis assigned CDR3 sequences along with most-parsimonious VDJ recombination scenarios. In a later analysis, every TCR beta chain was defined by the combination of its CDR3 amino acid sequence and its V-gene family, and reads without a unique V-gene family were dropped. A later analysis removed nearly 600 highly shared, low-generation-probability nucleotide sequences to deal with suspected cross-contamination and a sequencing artifact. In a later analysis, a clonal expansion index was calculated for each public chain from normalized within-repertoire ranks of inferred template counts. A later analysis computed generation probabilities with a VDJ recombination model fitted to out-of-frame rearrangements, and checked the results against IGoR. A later analysis scored TCR-TCR, TCR-HLA and TCR-CMV co-occurrence with hypergeometric tests, applying a repertoire-size bias correction to TCR pairs. In a later analysis, false discovery rates were estimated by permuting HLA or CMV assignments 20 times. In a later analysis, co-occurring TCRs were grouped using DBSCAN, with TCRdist sequence similarity added in when clustering inside HLA-allele-positive subsets. For co-occurrence clustering, repertoires with fewer than 30,000 or more than 120,000 public chains were excluded, along with roughly 5 repertoires with anomalous nucleotide sharing. TCRdb mirrors the immuneACCESS table, restricted to in-frame sequences. Some clones are absent from its copies; in checked studies, under half trace to an unresolved V gene, and the reason for the others is unknown. V, J and clone size derive from that table, while D and trimming were established from the DNA sequence. The sample table holds about 160,000 clones, of which around nine tenths were seen once. Nearly 2% of the sample is taken by the ten largest.

Points the paper makes about the study in general: When HLA alleles, especially DR and DQ, strongly co-occurred, TCR associations were difficult to assign to individual alleles. A later analysis found that TCR association rates varied across HLA loci, with DRB1 alleles showing the most associated TCRs and HLA-C alleles the fewest. Roughly uniform sequencing depth across donors was assumed in presence/absence analyses, although this assumption may not hold. Three of the identified cytomegalovirus-associated TCR beta chains were confirmed in vitro to be specific for cytomegalovirus antigens. According to a later analysis, parvovirus B19, influenza, CMV and Epstein-Barr virus appeared linked to several top co-occurrence clusters. A further reported finding was that TCR beta sequences accurately predicted the HLA-A and HLA-B alleles for most subjects in the first cohort. In a later genetic analysis, fewer N-insertions in productive TCRs were reported among donors in an Asian-associated ancestry cluster than the approximately 710-donor mean. While some public TCRs were present in many individuals, most TCR sequences turned up only very rarely across donors. In a later analysis, HLA-associated TCR beta chains showed more clonal expansion and lower generation probabilities than non-associated chains that were equally common. Linkage disequilibrium might explain the correlated functional status among segregating V segments, but an unknown experimental factor could not be excluded. According to a later analysis, most CMV-associated TCR beta chains appeared to be HLA-restricted, and the HLA associations seemed to be driven largely by CMV exposure. A cluster of highly shared sequence variants was judged likely to be a technical artifact of the sequencing pipeline. Specific HLA alleles were associated with roughly 16,000 TCR beta sequences at a false discovery rate of 0.05 in a later analysis. The classifier was reported to diagnose cytomegalovirus status with high specificity and sensitivity in both the original and validation cohorts. The earlier analysis of approximately 590 of the donors excluded 15 to 20 rarely observed V segments, including chromosome 9 orphons, because counts were too low. The study listed approximately 150 TCR beta chains as associated with cytomegalovirus. According to the authors, the approach could potentially be generalized to other disease states and immunological phenotypes. Only TCR beta chains were sequenced in this cohort, and the absence of alpha or paired-chain data limited detectable features. For the cohort, immune exposure information was limited to CMV serostatus. Because HLA typing was missing for some donors at each locus, association tests included only the typed subset. Broadly in line with IMGT annotations, most TCR beta V segments showed up in productive rearrangements about 87% or about 30% of the time in an earlier analysis of 587 of the donors. In a later genetic analysis, a missense DCLRE1C variant was associated with V-gene and J-gene trimming of TCR beta chains, and the association was replicated in an independent cohort.

A note on this clone: This clone's antigen is unknown. A junction end diverges from the germline sequence, so it may reflect a read error.

In total, more than 500 healthy bone marrow donors made up the cohort. At the time of sampling, every cohort member was nominally healthy, though immune exposures that went unrecorded were likely present. The donor was CMV seronegative and belonged to the group of roughly 330 seronegative cohort members. A peripheral blood sample was provided by each donor, and peripheral blood mononuclear cells were used for TCR beta sequencing. The Qiagen DNeasy Blood Extraction Kit was used to extract genomic DNA from the blood cell samples. Sequences were obtained from PBMCs. The receptor was isolated from a woman under 30 in good health and CMV-seronegative.

The nucleotide sequence is given as TGTGCCGGCAGCTCCGGACTCTCCCCGGGTGAGCAGTTCTTC. Protein translation: CAGSSGLSPGEQFF. Recombination linked TRBV11-2 to TRBJ2-1, with TRBD2 perhaps the D gene, on 5 matching bases. The germline V gene specifies SGHAT as CDR1 and FQNNGV as CDR2. The CDR3 spans 14 residues, from the cysteine through the phenylalanine. CDR3 DNA only is kept here, 42 bases in frame from base 1.